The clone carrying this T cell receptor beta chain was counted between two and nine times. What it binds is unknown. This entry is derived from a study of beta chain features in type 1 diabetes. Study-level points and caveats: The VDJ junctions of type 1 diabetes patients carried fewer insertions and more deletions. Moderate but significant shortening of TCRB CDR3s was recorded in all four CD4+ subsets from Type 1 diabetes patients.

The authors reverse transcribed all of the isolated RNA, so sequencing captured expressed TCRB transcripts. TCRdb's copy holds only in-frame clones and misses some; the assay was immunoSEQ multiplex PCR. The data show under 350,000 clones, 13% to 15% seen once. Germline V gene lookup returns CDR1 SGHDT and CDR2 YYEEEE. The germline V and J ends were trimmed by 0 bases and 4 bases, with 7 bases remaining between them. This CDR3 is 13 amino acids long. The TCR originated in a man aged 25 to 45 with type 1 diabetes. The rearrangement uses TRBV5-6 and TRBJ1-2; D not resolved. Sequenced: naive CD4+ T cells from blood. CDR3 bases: TGTGCCAGCAGCTTGGGCCGGTTCTATGGCTACACCTTC. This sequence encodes CASSLGRFYGYTF.